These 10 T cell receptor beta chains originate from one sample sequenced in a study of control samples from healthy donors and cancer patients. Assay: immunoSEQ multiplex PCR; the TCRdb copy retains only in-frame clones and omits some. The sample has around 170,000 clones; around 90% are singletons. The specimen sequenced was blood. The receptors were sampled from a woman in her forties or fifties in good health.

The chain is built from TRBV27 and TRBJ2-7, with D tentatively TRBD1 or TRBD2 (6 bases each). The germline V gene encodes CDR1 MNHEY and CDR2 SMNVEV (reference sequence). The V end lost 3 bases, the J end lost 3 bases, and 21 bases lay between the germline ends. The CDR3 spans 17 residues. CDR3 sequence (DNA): TGTGCCAGCAGTTTTTACGTCCGGCCAGGGGAGGACTACGAGCAGTACTTC. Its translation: CASSFYVRPGEDYEQYF.

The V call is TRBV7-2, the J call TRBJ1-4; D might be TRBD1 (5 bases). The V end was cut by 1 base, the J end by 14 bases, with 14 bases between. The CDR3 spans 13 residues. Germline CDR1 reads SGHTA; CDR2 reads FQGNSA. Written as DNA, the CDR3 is TGTGCCAGCAGCTTAGGACCCGTGCGGGGGCTGTTTTTT. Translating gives CASSLGPVRGLFF.

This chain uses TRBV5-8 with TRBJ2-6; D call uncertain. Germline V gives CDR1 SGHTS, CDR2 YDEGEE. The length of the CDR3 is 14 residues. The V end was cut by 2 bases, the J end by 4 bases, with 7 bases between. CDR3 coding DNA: TGTGCCAGCAGCTTCCTACTGGGGGCCAACGTCCTGACTTTC. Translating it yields CASSFLLGANVLTF.

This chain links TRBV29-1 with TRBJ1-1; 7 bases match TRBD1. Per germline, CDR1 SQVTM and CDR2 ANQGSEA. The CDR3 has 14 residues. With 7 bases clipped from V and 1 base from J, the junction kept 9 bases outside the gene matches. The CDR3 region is CSATRGIGNTEAFF. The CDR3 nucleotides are TGCAGCGCTACCAGGGGGATCGGGAACACTGAAGCTTTCTTT. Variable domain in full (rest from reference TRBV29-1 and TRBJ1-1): SAVISQKPSRDICQRGTSLTIQCQVDSQVTMMFWYRQQPGQSLTLIATANQGSEATYESGFVIDKFPISRPNLTFSTLTVSNMSPEDSSIYLCSATRGIGNTEAFFGQGTRLTVV.

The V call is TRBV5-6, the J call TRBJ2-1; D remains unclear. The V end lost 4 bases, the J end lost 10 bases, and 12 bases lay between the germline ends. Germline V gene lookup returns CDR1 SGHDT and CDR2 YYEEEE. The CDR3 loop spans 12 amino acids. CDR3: CASSTLVGEQFF. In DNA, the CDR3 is TGTGCCAGCAGCACCCTAGTAGGCGAGCAGTTCTTC.

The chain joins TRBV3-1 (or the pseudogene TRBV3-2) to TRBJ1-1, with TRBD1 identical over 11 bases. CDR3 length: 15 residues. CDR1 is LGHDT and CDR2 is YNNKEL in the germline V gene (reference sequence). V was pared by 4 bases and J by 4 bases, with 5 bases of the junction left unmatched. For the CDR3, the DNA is TGTGCCAGCAGCCTCAGGACAGGGGGCGGCACTGAAGCTTTCTTT. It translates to CASSLRTGGGTEAFF.

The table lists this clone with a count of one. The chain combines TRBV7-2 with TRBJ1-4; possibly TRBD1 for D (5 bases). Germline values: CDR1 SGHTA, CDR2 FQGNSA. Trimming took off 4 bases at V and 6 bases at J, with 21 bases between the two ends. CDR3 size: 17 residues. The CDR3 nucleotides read TGTGCCAGCAGCTGGGCGGGACCCCCGGGAGGGTATGAAAAACTGTTTTTT. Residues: CASSWAGPPGGYEKLFF.

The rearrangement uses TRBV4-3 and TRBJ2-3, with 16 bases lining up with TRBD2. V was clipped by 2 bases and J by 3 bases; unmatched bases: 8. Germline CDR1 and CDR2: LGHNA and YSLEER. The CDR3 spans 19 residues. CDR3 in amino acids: CASSQQHVGLAGGTDTQYF. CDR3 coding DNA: TGCGCCAGCAGCCAACAACACGTGGGACTAGCGGGAGGGACAGATACGCAGTATTTT.

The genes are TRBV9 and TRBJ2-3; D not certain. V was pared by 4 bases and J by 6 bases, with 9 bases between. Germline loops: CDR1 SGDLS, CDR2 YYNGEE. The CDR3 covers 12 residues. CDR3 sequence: CASSPGRDTQYF. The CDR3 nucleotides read TGTGCCAGCAGCCCCGGGCGGGATACGCAGTATTTT.

CDR3 in amino acids: CASSLTRRDEAFF. The CDR3 coding sequence is TGTGCCAGCAGCCTGACCCGTAGGGATGAAGCTTTCTTT. The rearrangement uses TRBV7-3 and TRBJ1-1; D uncertain. The germline gives CDR1 SGHTA, CDR2 FQGTGA. Trimming took off 5 bases at V and 7 bases at J, with 14 bases between the two ends. This CDR3 region has 13 residues.